Following are 13 T cell receptor beta chains from one sample sequenced in a study of beta chain features in type 1 diabetes. Expressed TCRB transcripts were sequenced because the entire RNA isolate underwent reverse transcription. Using immunoSEQ multiplex PCR, the repertoire was profiled, and TCRdb retains in-frame clones only, with some absent. The profile shows 250,000 to 300,000 clones, around 22% of them singletons. Study-wide points: The study found moderately but significantly shorter TCRB CDR3s in all four CD4+ subsets of Type 1 diabetes patients.

No antigen has been assigned to these receptors. The sequencing sample was made of naive CD4+ T cells from blood. The receptors come from a woman in her 30s with type 1 diabetes.

This clone was seen a few times. The chain couples TRBV6-5 to TRBJ2-7, with TRBD1 matching 9 bases. After removal of 0 bases from V and 2 bases from J, the junction contained 5 bases not matched to a gene. The CDR3 contains 16 residues. Germline CDR1 reads MNHEY; CDR2 reads SVGAGI. This CDR3 reads CASSYSKGQGAYEQYF. The CDR3 DNA follows: TGTGCCAGCAGTTACTCGAAGGGACAGGGAGCCTACGAGCAGTACTTC.

This chain connects TRBV9 to TRBJ1-4; D ambiguous. V was cut by 3 bases and J by 7 bases, with 7 bases left in between. The CDR3 runs 12 residues. The germline gives CDR1 SGDLS, CDR2 YYNGEE. CDR3 residues: CASSALGEKLFF. The DNA for the CDR3 is TGTGCCAGCAGCGCACTAGGTGAAAAACTGTTTTTT.

This clone was seen more than once but under ten times. V usage is TRBV5-1 and J usage is TRBJ2-1, with 10 bases identical to TRBD2. Unmatched junction bases numbered 13, after V lost 5 bases and J lost 5 bases. The CDR3 runs to 17 residues. In germline, CDR1 is SGHRS, CDR2 YFSETQ. CDR3: CASRQAGGPRHDNEQFF. The CDR3 DNA follows: TGCGCCAGCAGACAAGCGGGAGGGCCCCGCCACGACAATGAGCAGTTCTTC.

A remark on this clone: A read error may account for a junction end that differs from germline. J is TRBJ2-2 and V is TRBV7-7; no clear D gene. The germline gives CDR1 SSHAT, CDR2 FNYEAQ (reference sequence). The CDR3 runs to 12 residues. This CDR3 is CASSSDTGELFF. CDR3 in DNA: TGTGCTAGCAGCTCGGACACCGGGGAGCTGTTTTTT.

In this sample, this clone turned up once. The chain couples TRBV30 to TRBJ2-5, with 9 bases that match TRBD1. V gave up 4 bases and J gave up 4 bases; unmatched junction bases: 10. This CDR3 has 15 amino acids. Germline V gene data show CDR1 as GTSNPN and CDR2 as SVGIG (reference sequence). CDR3 in amino acids: CAWTTGQGWTETQYF. The CDR3 DNA sequence: TGTGCCTGGACCACAGGACAGGGGTGGACAGAGACCCAGTACTTC.

The chain couples TRBV16 to TRBJ1-4; tentative D call: TRBD1 (6 bases). With 0 bases removed from V and 3 bases from J, the gap between germline ends came to 8 bases. The CDR3 sequence is 15 residues long. Germline CDR1 KGHSY, CDR2 FQNENV. The CDR3, as DNA: TGTGCCAGCAGCCAATCGGCAGGGGCTAATGAAAAACTGTTTTTT. This translates into CASSQSAGANEKLFF.

The chain links TRBV27 to TRBJ1-1; a possible D gene is TRBD1 (5 bases). Trimming stripped 3 bases from V and 4 bases from J, with 9 bases between. Germline values: CDR1 MNHEY, CDR2 SMNVEV (reference sequence). The CDR3 runs 13 residues. The CDR3 DNA reads TGTGCCAGCAGTTTGGGAAGGGGCACTGAAGCTTTCTTT. Translating gives CASSLGRGTEAFF.

This clone was detected only a few times. CDR3 region: CAWSGTGGGETQYF. CDR3 bases: TGTGCCTGGAGTGGGACAGGGGGAGGAGAGACCCAGTACTTC. The V and J genes are TRBV30 and TRBJ2-5, with TRBD1 matching over 10 bases. The CDR3 sequence is 14 residues long. Germline assignment: CDR1 GTSNPN and CDR2 SVGIG (reference sequence). Trimming took 1 base from V and 4 from J; bases not matched to a gene: 3.

The genes are TRBV9 and TRBJ2-5, with D perhaps matching TRBD2 (6 bases). Trimming took 4 bases from V and 3 from J, leaving 22 bases between them. CDR3 length equals 17 residues. Germline V lookup: CDR1 SGDLS, CDR2 YYNGEE. The CDR3 here is CASSSFPSSETKETQYF. The DNA of the CDR3 is TGTGCCAGCAGCTCCTTCCCCTCTAGCGAGACAAAAGAGACCCAGTACTTC.

This clone was seen more than once but under ten times. The same CDR3 arises from other DNA sequences in this sample as well. This chain connects TRBV7-9 to TRBJ2-5; 8 positions agree with TRBD2. V shed 5 bases and J 2 bases; nucleotides not matched to a gene: 1. CDR3 length: 13 residues. CDR1 and CDR2 (germline): SEHNR, FQNEAQ (reference sequence). For the CDR3, the DNA is TGTGCCAGCAGCGGACTAGCACAAGAGACCCAGTACTTC. Residues: CASSGLAQETQYF.

The rearrangement uses TRBV29-1 and TRBJ2-1; 10 positions match TRBD1. The V and J ends lost 7 bases and 6 bases, in that order; junction bases with no gene match: 12. The CDR3 contains 15 residues. Germline assignment: CDR1 SQVTM and CDR2 ANQGSEA. This chain's CDR3 is CSGGEGGQGSNEQFF. CDR3 DNA sequence: TGCAGCGGGGGGGAAGGGGGACAGGGGTCCAATGAGCAGTTCTTC.

This clone has a handful of counts. V gene TRBV7-9 combines with J gene TRBJ2-2; 9 bases match TRBD1. Looked up from germline, CDR1 is SEHNR and CDR2 is FQNEAQ (reference sequence). There are 15 residues in the CDR3. The V segment lost 5 bases and the J segment 3 bases; nucleotides outside the gene matches: 4. As DNA, the CDR3 is TGTGCCAGCAGCAAAGGGACAGGGTACACCGGGGAGCTGTTTTTT. Its protein product is CASSKGTGYTGELFF. Supplemented by reference TRBV7-9 and TRBJ2-2, the full variable domain reads DTGVSQNPRHKITKRGQNVTFRCDPISEHNRLYWYRQTLGQGPEFLTYFQNEAQLEKSRLLSDRFSAERPKGSFSTLEIQRTEQGDSAMYLCASSKGTGYTGELFFGEGSRLTVL.

The CDR3 DNA is TGTGCCAGCAGCGTACACCAGGGCCCCTACGAGCAGTACTTC. It encodes CASSVHQGPYEQYF. The chain carries TRBV9 and TRBJ2-7, with TRBD1 as a possible D gene (5 bases). Germline V gives CDR1 SGDLS, CDR2 YYNGEE. Trimming pared 1 base from V and 2 bases from J, leaving 10 bases between. The CDR3 runs 14 residues.